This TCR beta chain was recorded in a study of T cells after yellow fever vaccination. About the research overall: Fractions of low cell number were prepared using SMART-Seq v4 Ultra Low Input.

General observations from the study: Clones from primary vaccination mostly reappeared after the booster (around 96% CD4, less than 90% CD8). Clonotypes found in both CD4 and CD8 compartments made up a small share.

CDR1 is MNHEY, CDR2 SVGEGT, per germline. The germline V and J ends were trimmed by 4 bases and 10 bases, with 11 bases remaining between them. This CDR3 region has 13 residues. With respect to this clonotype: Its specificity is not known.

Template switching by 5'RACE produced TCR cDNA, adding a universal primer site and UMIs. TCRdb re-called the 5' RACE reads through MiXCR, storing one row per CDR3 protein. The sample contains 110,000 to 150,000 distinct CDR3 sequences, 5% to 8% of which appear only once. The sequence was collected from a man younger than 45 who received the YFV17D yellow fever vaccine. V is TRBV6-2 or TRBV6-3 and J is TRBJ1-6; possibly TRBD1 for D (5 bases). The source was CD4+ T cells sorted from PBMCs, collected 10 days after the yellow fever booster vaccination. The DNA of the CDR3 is TGTGCCAGCAGTTCCAGGGAAGGCTCACCCCTCCACTTT. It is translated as CASSSREGSPLHF.